The 25 T cell receptor beta chains given below trace back to one sample, sequenced in a study of radiotherapy plus CTLA-4 blockade in lung cancer. Profiled with immunoSEQ multiplex PCR; TCRdb holds only in-frame clones, not every one. Of approximately 95,000 clones in the sample, around 83% were seen once. This specimen was peripheral blood, taken from a patient treated with radiotherapy plus ipilimumab. These receptors all come from a human donor with non-small cell lung cancer who had a partial response to radiotherapy plus ipilimumab.

There are a few counts of this clone. This chain links TRBV5-7 with TRBJ1-2; D is undetermined. TRBV5-7 is an ORF, and what it does is uncertain. Trimming took off 7 bases at V and 5 bases at J, with 15 bases between the two ends. The CDR3 covers 13 residues. The CDR3 region is CASSYEGYYGYTF. CDR3 nucleotides: TGTGCCAGCTCCTACGAGGGTTATTATGGCTACACCTTC.

The chain has TRBV29-1 and TRBJ1-2, with TRBD1 matching 9 bases. After removal of 6 bases from V and 8 bases from J, the junction contained 4 bases not matched to a gene. CDR1 SQVTM and CDR2 ANQGSEA come from the germline V gene. This CDR3 region has 11 residues. The CDR3 DNA is TGCAGCGTGGGGGGGACAGGGGGCTACACCTTC. As protein: CSVGGTGGYTF. Variable domain in full (rest from reference TRBV29-1 and TRBJ1-2): SAVISQKPSRDICQRGTSLTIQCQVDSQVTMMFWYRQQPGQSLTLIATANQGSEATYESGFVIDKFPISRPNLTFSTLTVSNMSPEDSSIYLCSVGGTGGYTFGSGTRLTVV.

This clone was found once. The chain has TRBV7-2 and TRBJ2-4; 9 nucleotides line up with TRBD2. Germline assignment: CDR1 SGHTA and CDR2 FQGNSA. J lost 6 bases, V lost 1 base, and 7 bases had no gene match. The CDR3 is 16 residues long. CDR3 DNA: TGTGCCAGCAGCTTAGGACTAGCGGACGGAGGAAACATTCAGTACTTC. This encodes CASSLGLADGGNIQYF.

The V call is TRBV7-2, the J call TRBJ2-5; D might be TRBD2 (5 bases). CDR3 length equals 13 residues. Germline CDR1 and CDR2: SGHTA and FQGNSA. V was cut by 5 bases and J by 3 bases, with 10 bases left in between. CDR3 in DNA: TGTGCCAGCAGCGGAGGTTTAAAAGAGACCCAGTACTTC. Amino acid sequence: CASSGGLKETQYF.

The chain joins TRBV2 to TRBJ2-2, with a weak D call TRBD1 (5 bases). Deletions cut 6 bases from V and 2 bases from J, with 16 bases between. Germline-derived CDR1 and CDR2 are SNHLY and FYNNEI. There are 16 residues in the CDR3. This chain's CDR3 is CASSYLGHPNTGELFF. CDR3 nucleotides: TGTGCCAGCAGCTACCTTGGACACCCAAACACCGGGGAGCTGTTTTTT.

The gene calls are TRBV5-1 and TRBJ2-2; D possibly corresponds to TRBD2 (6 bases). V was cut by 6 bases and J by 5 bases, with 17 bases left in between. Germline assignment: CDR1 SGHRS and CDR2 YFSETQ. The CDR3 is 15 residues long. CDR3 sequence reads: CASTRDLGKTGELFF. The CDR3 nucleotides are TGCGCCAGCACGCGGGATTTAGGGAAAACCGGGGAGCTGTTTTTT.

Only a few counts were recorded for this clone. The DNA for the CDR3 is TGTGCCAGCAGCTTGGGGCGTCCGGGAGGGCCGGGCGAGCAGTACTTC. It translates to CASSLGRPGGPGEQYF. This sequence joins TRBV7-2 and TRBJ2-7, with 8 positions matching TRBD2. CDR3 size: 16 residues. V trimming: 3 bases; J trimming: 6 bases; junction bases outside the gene matches: 13. Germline CDR1 reads SGHTA; CDR2 reads FQGNSA.

This clone was picked up one time. This rearrangement joins TRBV7-9 to TRBJ2-7; D ambiguous. The CDR3 runs 16 residues. The germline V gene encodes CDR1 SEHNR and CDR2 FQNEAQ (reference sequence). V was pared by 2 bases and J by 0 bases, with 14 bases between. The CDR3 here is CASSLFPTDFSYEQYF. DNA of the CDR3: TGTGCCAGCAGCTTATTCCCGACTGACTTCTCCTACGAGCAGTACTTC. The full variable domain, its missing parts supplied by reference TRBV7-9 and TRBJ2-7, is DTGVSQNPRHKITKRGQNVTFRCDPISEHNRLYWYRQTLGQGPEFLTYFQNEAQLEKSRLLSDRFSAERPKGSFSTLEIQRTEQGDSAMYLCASSLFPTDFSYEQYFGPGTRLTVT.

The chain recombines TRBV18 with TRBJ1-5, with 7 positions matching TRBD1. CDR3 length: 15 amino acids. Germline V gene lookup returns CDR1 KGHSH and CDR2 LQKENI. Unmatched junction bases numbered 2, after V lost 3 bases and J lost 0 bases. DNA of the CDR3: TGTGCCAGCTCACCGGGACAGATTAGCAATCAGCCCCAGCATTTT. Its translation is CASSPGQISNQPQHF.

This chain uses TRBV28 with TRBJ2-7, with D possibly matching TRBD2 (6 bases). Germline V gene sequence: CDR1 MDHEN, CDR2 SYDVKM. V lost 6 bases to trimming and J lost 3 bases, with 15 bases between them. The CDR3 consists of 14 residues. CDR3 coding DNA: TGTGCCAGCAGAACCACGGGGGAGATCTACGAGCAGTACTTC. Translation: CASRTTGEIYEQYF.

The V gene is TRBV2, the J gene TRBJ2-1; TRBD2 aligns across 8 bases. CDR1 SNHLY and CDR2 FYNNEI come from the germline V gene. Germline trimming cut 4 bases from V and 4 bases from J; bases unmatched to any gene: 6. This CDR3 has 15 residues. CDR3 residues: CASSGLSGNYNEQFF. Here the CDR3 DNA reads TGTGCCAGCAGTGGCCTTAGCGGGAATTACAATGAGCAGTTCTTC.

This clone appeared once. At one end, the junction sequence differs from germline, possibly due to a read error. The chain links TRBV7-6 to TRBJ2-5; the match to TRBD2 covers 14 bases. CDR3 size: 18 residues. Germline loops: CDR1 SGHVS, CDR2 FNYEAQ. CDR3 nucleotide sequence: TGTGCCAGCAGCCCGGGACTAGCGGGAGCCGGGGGACAAGAGGCCCAGTACTTC. It codes for CASSPGLAGAGGQEAQYF.

The chain has TRBV5-1 and TRBJ2-1; perhaps TRBD1 as D (5 bases). The germline CDR1 and CDR2 sequences are SGHRS and YFSETQ. The CDR3 contains 14 residues. V dropped 0 bases and J dropped 7 bases, with 11 bases sitting between them. The CDR3 DNA reads as TGCGCCAGCAGCTTGGACGCCAGGGTTAATGAGCAGTTCTTC. Protein: CASSLDARVNEQFF.

The sample holds a few counts of this clone. The chain combines TRBV5-5 with TRBJ2-5; 8 bases fit TRBD2. Losses at the gene ends were 1 base for V and 9 bases for J; bases not matched to a gene: 5. In germline, CDR1 is SGHKS, CDR2 YYEKEE (reference sequence). This CDR3 has 13 residues. For the CDR3, the DNA is TGTGCCAGCAGCTTGTCCGGGGGGGAGGCCCAGTACTTC. Translating it yields CASSLSGGEAQYF.

The chain joins TRBV6-6 to TRBJ2-2, with D maybe TRBD1 (6 bases). The V end lost 6 bases, the J end lost 5 bases, and 13 bases lay between the germline ends. Per the germline V gene, CDR1 is MNHNY and CDR2 is SVGAGI (reference sequence). The length of the CDR3 is 14 residues. The CDR3 DNA sequence: TGTGCCAGCAGCCAGAACAGGGATACCGGGGAGCTGTTTTTT. Translated: CASSQNRDTGELFF.

The V gene is TRBV5-6, the J gene TRBJ2-7; a possible D gene is TRBD2 (7 bases). CDR3 length equals 15 residues. The germline gives CDR1 SGHDT, CDR2 YYEEEE. The V gene lost 4 bases and the J gene lost 3 bases, with 17 bases spanning the gap. The CDR3 here is CASSPGGARGYEQYF. The CDR3 bases are TGTGCCAGCAGCCCGGGGGGCGCACGAGGCTACGAGCAGTACTTC. The full variable domain, its missing parts supplied by reference TRBV5-6 and TRBJ2-7, is DAGVTQSPTHLIKTRGQQVTLRCSPKSGHDTVSWYQQALGQGPQFIFQYYEEEERQRGNFPDRFSGHQFPNYSSELNVNALLLGDSALYLCASSPGGARGYEQYFGPGTRLTVT.

This clone was detected once. This chain connects TRBV7-6 to TRBJ2-5; TRBD2 agrees at 12 bases. This CDR3 spans 16 amino acids. V dropped 4 bases and J dropped 11; count of bases not matched to a gene: 14. CDR1 and CDR2 (germline): SGHVS, FNYEAQ. DNA of the CDR3: TGTGCCAGCAGCTCCTTAAATGGACTAGCGGGGACGGAGCAGTACTTC. Amino acids: CASSSLNGLAGTEQYF.

CDR3 residues: CAIRILQGGTGELFF. The DNA for the CDR3 is TGTGCCATCAGGATATTGCAGGGAGGCACCGGGGAGCTGTTTTTT. The rearrangement links TRBV10-3 to TRBJ2-2; the D gene is possibly TRBD2 (6 bases). The CDR3 covers 15 residues. The germline V and J ends were trimmed by 6 bases and 4 bases, with 15 bases remaining between them. Germline V gene sequence: CDR1 ENHRY, CDR2 SYGVKD.

This clone appeared once. This rearrangement joins TRBV1 to TRBJ2-1; TRBD2, as called in the table, went unchecked against the DNA. TRBV1 is a recognized pseudogene. This CDR3 is built from 18 residues. The CDR3 sequence: CTSSQDGGGRALYNEQFF. DNA for the CDR3: TGCACCAGCAGCCAAGATGGGGGGGGGAGGGCCCTGTACAATGAGCAGTTCTTC.

This clone was observed a single time. The V call is TRBV6-5, the J call TRBJ1-5, with D unclear. Trimming pared 6 bases from V and 6 bases from J, leaving 18 bases between. The CDR3 is 15 amino acids. CDR1 is MNHEY and CDR2 is SVGAGI in the germline V gene. CDR3 amino acids: CASRGDIGRRQPQHF. The CDR3 region has the DNA TGTGCCAGCAGGGGAGACATCGGGCGTCGTCAGCCCCAGCATTTT.

The chain joins TRBV4-1 to TRBJ2-1; a possible D gene is TRBD2 (6 bases). Germline CDR1 is MGHRA and CDR2 is YSYEKL. Between the trimmed V and J ends, which lost 0 bases and 10 bases, there was a span of 25 bases. This CDR3 has 18 amino acids. The CDR3 spells CASSQDWVAAGALGEQFF. Here the CDR3 DNA reads TGCGCCAGCAGCCAAGATTGGGTTGCAGCGGGCGCCCTCGGGGAGCAGTTCTTC.

This clone appeared a single time. CDR3 bases: TGTGCCAGCAGCCGCGGTCTTAAAGCGGGAGATGAGCAGTTCTTC. Protein sequence: CASSRGLKAGDEQFF. The chain links TRBV11-3 to TRBJ2-1; the match to TRBD2 covers 8 bases. The J segment lost 8 bases and the V segment lost 5 bases, leaving 11 bases of the junction unmatched. CDR1 and CDR2 (germline): SGHNT, YENEEA. The CDR3 contains 15 residues.

This sequence joins TRBV6-1 and TRBJ2-1, with D unclear. Per germline, CDR1 MNHNS and CDR2 SASEGT. This CDR3 is built from 16 residues. Trimming cost V 4 bases and J 4 bases, with 17 bases left between them. The CDR3 protein is CASSGFRSANYNEQFF. In DNA, the CDR3 is TGTGCCAGCAGTGGATTCCGGAGCGCGAATTACAATGAGCAGTTCTTC.

The genes are TRBV5-1 and TRBJ1-1; weak D call: TRBD1 (5 bases). CDR1 SGHRS and CDR2 YFSETQ come from the germline V gene. CDR3 length: 13 amino acids. V shed 6 bases and J shed 4 bases, with 13 bases lying between them. CDR3 nucleotide sequence: TGCGCCAGCACCCGGGGGGTCGCCACTGAAGCTTTCTTT. This translates into CASTRGVATEAFF.

The chain employs TRBV6-1 and TRBJ2-2; tentative D call: TRBD2 (6 bases). This CDR3 is 15 amino acids long. The germline V gene encodes CDR1 MNHNS and CDR2 SASEGT. Trimming removed 7 bases from V and 6 bases from J, with 18 bases in between. The CDR3 coding sequence is TGTGCCAGCACCCGCGGAGGGCCTTTTCCCGGGGAGCTGTTTTTT. It is translated as CASTRGGPFPGELFF.